This TCR beta chain is drawn from a study of blood T cell repertoires in COVID-19. Study details: Samples came from the United States, Italy and Spain, spanning acute and convalescent COVID-19. PBMCs, B-cell-depleted T cells, or T cells provided the cDNA or gDNA that made up the material.

CDR1 is MNHEY, CDR2 SMNVEV, per germline (reference sequence). This CDR3 spans 14 amino acids. The junction had 7 bases not matched to a gene; V was cut back by 7 bases and J by 2 bases. In the study's own analysis: By means of reference gene primer amplification, nucleated cell counts were estimated. Assay: immunoSEQ multiplex PCR; the TCRdb copy retains only in-frame clones and omits some. That table gives V, J and clone size, and the DNA gave D and trimming. The data show over 300,000 clones, roughly 85% seen once. Sequences were obtained from peripheral blood. This chain links TRBV27 with TRBJ1-1; 7 bases are shared with TRBD1. The source of this sequence is a human donor in a cohort sampled during active COVID-19. In DNA form, the CDR3 reads TGTGCCAGCACCAATGGACAGGTAAACACTGAAGCTTTCTTT. This gives the protein CASTNGQVNTEAFF.